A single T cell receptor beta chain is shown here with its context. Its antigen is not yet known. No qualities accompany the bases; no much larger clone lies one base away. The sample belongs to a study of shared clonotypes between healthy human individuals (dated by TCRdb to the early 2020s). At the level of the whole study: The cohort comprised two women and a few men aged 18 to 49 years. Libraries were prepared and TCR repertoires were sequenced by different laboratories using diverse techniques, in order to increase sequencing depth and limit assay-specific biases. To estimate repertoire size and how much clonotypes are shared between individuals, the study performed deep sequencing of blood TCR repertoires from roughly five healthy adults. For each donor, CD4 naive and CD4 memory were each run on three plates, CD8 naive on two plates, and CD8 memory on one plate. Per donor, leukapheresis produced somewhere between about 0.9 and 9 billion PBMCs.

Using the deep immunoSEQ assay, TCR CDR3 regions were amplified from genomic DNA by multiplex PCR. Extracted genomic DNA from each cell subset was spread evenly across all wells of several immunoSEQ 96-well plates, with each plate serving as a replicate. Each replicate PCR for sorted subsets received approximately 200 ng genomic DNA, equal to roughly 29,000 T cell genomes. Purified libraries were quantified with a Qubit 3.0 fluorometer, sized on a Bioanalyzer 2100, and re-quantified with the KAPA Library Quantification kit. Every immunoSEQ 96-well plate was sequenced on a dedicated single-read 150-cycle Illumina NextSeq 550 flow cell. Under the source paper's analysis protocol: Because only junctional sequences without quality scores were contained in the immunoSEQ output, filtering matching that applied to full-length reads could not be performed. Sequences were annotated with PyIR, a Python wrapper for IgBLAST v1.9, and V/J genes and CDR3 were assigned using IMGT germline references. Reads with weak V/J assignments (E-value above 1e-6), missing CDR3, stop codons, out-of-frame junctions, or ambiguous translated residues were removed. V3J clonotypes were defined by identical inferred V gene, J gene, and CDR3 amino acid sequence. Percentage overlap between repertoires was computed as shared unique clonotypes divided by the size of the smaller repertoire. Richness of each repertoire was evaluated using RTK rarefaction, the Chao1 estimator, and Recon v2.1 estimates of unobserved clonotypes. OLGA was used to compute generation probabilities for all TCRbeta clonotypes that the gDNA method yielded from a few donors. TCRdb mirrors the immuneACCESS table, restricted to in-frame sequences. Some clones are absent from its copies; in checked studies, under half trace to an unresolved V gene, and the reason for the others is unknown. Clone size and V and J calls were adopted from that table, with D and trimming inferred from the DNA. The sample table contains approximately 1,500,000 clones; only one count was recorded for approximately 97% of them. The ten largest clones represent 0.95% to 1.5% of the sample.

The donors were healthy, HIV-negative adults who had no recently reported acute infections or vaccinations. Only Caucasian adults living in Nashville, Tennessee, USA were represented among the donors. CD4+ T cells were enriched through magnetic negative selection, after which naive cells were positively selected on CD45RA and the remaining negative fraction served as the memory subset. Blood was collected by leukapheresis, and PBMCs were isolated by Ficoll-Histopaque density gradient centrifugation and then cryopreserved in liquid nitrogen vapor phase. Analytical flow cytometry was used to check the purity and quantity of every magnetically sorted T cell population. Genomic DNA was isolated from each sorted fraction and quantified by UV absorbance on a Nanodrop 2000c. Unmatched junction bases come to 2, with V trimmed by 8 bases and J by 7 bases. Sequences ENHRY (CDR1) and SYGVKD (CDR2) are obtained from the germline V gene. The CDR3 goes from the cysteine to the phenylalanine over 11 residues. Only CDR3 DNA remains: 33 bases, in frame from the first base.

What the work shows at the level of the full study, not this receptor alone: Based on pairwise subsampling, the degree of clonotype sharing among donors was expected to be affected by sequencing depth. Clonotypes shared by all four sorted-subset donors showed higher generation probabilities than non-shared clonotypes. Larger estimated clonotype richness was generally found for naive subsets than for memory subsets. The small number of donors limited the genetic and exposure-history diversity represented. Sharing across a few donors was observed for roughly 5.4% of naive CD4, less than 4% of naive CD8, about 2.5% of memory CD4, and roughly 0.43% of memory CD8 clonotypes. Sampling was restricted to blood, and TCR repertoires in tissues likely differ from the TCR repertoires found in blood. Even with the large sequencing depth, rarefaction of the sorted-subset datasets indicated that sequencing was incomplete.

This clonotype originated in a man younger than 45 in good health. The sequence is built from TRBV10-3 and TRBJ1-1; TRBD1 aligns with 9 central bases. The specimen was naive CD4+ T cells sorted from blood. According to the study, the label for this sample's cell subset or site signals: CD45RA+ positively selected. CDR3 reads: CAIRTGVEAFF. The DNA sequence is TGTGCCATCCGGACAGGGGTTGAAGCTTTCTTT.